The 29 T cell receptor beta chains presented below share a single source sample, sequenced in a study of early T cells in non-severe SARS-CoV-2 infection. One entry per CDR3 protein, called by TCRdb with MiXCR from the 5' RACE reads. The sample has about 69,000 distinct CDR3 sequences, 3.5% to 6% seen once; the top ten hold approximately 3.6%. The sequenced sample was whole blood, obtained at baseline. The receptor set was obtained from an adult who was a healthcare worker with PCR-confirmed SARS-CoV-2 infection or an uninfected control (not recorded which). The donor label of this sample is uncertain.

This clonotype showed up many times. The chain combines TRBV28 with TRBJ1-2; D not resolved. Germline V CDR1 and CDR2: MDHEN, SYDVKM. V was shortened by 6 bases and J by 8 bases, with 16 bases between the two germline ends. This CDR3 contains 13 residues. CDR3 loop: CASSPGPPSGYTF. In DNA, the CDR3 is TGTGCCAGCAGCCCCGGTCCACCATCCGGCTACACCTTC.

There are many counts of this clonotype. The chain employs TRBV20-1 and TRBJ2-1; the match to TRBD2 covers 13 bases. This CDR3 spans 19 amino acids. V lost 2 bases and J lost 1; bases outside the gene matches: 11. Looked up from germline, CDR1 is DFQATT and CDR2 is SNEGSKA (reference sequence). CDR3 sequence reads: CSARLRTSGGRSSYNEQFF. The DNA of the CDR3 is TGCAGTGCTAGACTCCGGACTAGCGGGGGACGCAGTTCCTACAATGAGCAGTTCTTC.

This clonotype was counted between two and nine times. This sequence joins TRBV4-3 and TRBJ1-6; D ambiguous. The V gene lost 4 bases and the J gene lost 7 bases, with 8 bases spanning the gap. Germline V gives CDR1 LGHNA, CDR2 YSLEER. The CDR3 loop spans 13 amino acids. The CDR3 nucleotides read TGCGCCAGCAGCCGCGACGAAAATTCACCCCTCCACTTT. Its translation: CASSRDENSPLHF.

This clonotype was seen ten or more times. The chain carries TRBV11-2 and TRBJ1-2, with a weak D call TRBD1 (5 bases). This CDR3 comprises 16 residues. Per germline, CDR1 SGHAT and CDR2 FQNNGV. V was pared by 5 bases and J by 7 bases, with 23 bases between. The CDR3 loop is CASSHLGTDPPGGYTF. The CDR3 bases are TGTGCCAGCAGCCACCTCGGGACGGATCCCCCGGGTGGCTACACCTTC. The whole variable domain, filled in from reference TRBV11-2 and TRBJ1-2, reads EAGVAQSPRYKIIEKRQSVAFWCNPISGHATLYWYQQILGQGPKLLIQFQNNGVVDDSQLPKDRFSAERLKGVDSTLKIQPAKLEDSAVYLCASSHLGTDPPGGYTFGSGTRLTVV.

This clonotype was counted ten times or more. The chain carries TRBV10-3 and TRBJ2-3, with a weak D call TRBD2 (6 bases). Germline assignment: CDR1 ENHRY and CDR2 SYGVKD. V was pared by 11 bases and J by 3 bases, with 21 bases between. This CDR3 is 15 amino acids long. This chain's CDR3 is CASAGQGVVTDTQYF. In DNA, the CDR3 is TGTGCCTCCGCGGGGCAGGGTGTTGTGACAGATACGCAGTATTTT.

The chain couples TRBV11-2 to TRBJ2-3; D possibly corresponds to TRBD2 (7 bases). The V gene lost 0 bases and the J gene lost 4 bases, with 11 bases spanning the gap. The CDR3 extends over 15 amino acids. CDR1 and CDR2 (germline): SGHAT, FQNNGV. CDR3 sequence reads: CASSLDRGAPDTQYF. Written as DNA, the CDR3 is TGTGCCAGCAGCTTAGACCGGGGGGCCCCAGATACGCAGTATTTT.

The rearrangement links TRBV7-2 to TRBJ2-3; no firm D call. This CDR3 region has 13 residues. Trimming took 3 bases from V and 5 from J, leaving 9 bases between them. CDR1 and CDR2 from the germline V gene are SGHTA and FQGNSA. The CDR3 DNA reads TGTGCCAGCAGCTTTGAACGGGTAGATACGCAGTATTTT. It encodes CASSFERVDTQYF. The full variable domain, in which reference TRBV7-2 and TRBJ2-3 provide the parts outside the CDR3, is GAGVSQSPSNKVTEKGKDVELRCDPISGHTALYWYRQSLGQGLEFLIYFQGNSAPDKSGLPSDRFSAERTGGSVSTLTIQRTQQEDSAVYLCASSFERVDTQYFGPGTRLTVL.

The genes are TRBV7-2 and TRBJ1-4, with 7 bases identical to TRBD1. The germline CDR1 and CDR2 sequences are SGHTA and FQGNSA. The CDR3 loop spans 16 amino acids. V lost 5 bases, J lost 0 bases, and 6 bases stayed unmatched. The CDR3 DNA follows: TGTGCCAGCAGCCCGCAAACAGGGGCAACTAATGAAAAACTGTTTTTT. It yields the protein CASSPQTGATNEKLFF.

A note on this clonotype: A much larger clone lies a single base off, so this may be a read error. The chain has TRBV12-3 or TRBV12-4 and TRBJ1-2, with 7 bases aligning to TRBD1. CDR3 length: 14 residues. CDR3 sequence: CASSRDSYNYGHTF. Written as DNA, the CDR3 is TGTGCCAGCAGCAGGGACAGCTATAACTATGGCCACACCTTC.

This clonotype was seen more than once but under ten times. V usage is TRBV6-2 or TRBV6-3 and J usage is TRBJ1-1; no clear D. Germline CDR1 MNHEY, CDR2 SVGEGT. With 0 bases removed from V and 5 bases from J, the gap between germline ends came to 13 bases. This CDR3 has 15 amino acids. CDR3 region: CASSYSRHRRTEAFF. The CDR3 bases are TGTGCCAGCAGTTACTCCCGGCACCGGCGGACTGAAGCTTTCTTT.

The chain recombines TRBV5-5 with TRBJ2-5; 7 bases are shared with TRBD2. Germline-derived CDR1 and CDR2 are SGHKS and YYEKEE (reference sequence). The trim removed 3 bases at V and 3 bases at J, leaving 2 bases unmatched. The CDR3 extends over 13 amino acids. CDR3 sequence (DNA): TGTGCCAGCAGCTCCCGGGGGGAAGAGACCCAGTACTTC. Amino acids: CASSSRGEETQYF.

V is TRBV6-5 and J is TRBJ1-5; 9 bases align to TRBD1. J was trimmed by 1 base and V by 5 bases; bases with no gene match: 6. Germline loops: CDR1 MNHEY, CDR2 SVGAGI. This CDR3 comprises 16 residues. CDR3 sequence reads: CASSQQGAMSNQPQHF. The CDR3 coding sequence is TGTGCCAGCAGTCAACAGGGGGCGATGAGCAATCAGCCCCAGCATTTT.

DNA for the CDR3: TGTGCCAGCTCACCACCAGGAGGGGGCCGTCTCAATGAGCAGTTCTTC. It translates to CASSPPGGGRLNEQFF. The chain links TRBV18 to TRBJ2-1; perhaps TRBD1 as D (7 bases). V was cut by 0 bases and J by 6 bases, with 15 bases left in between. The germline CDR1 and CDR2 sequences are KGHSH and LQKENI. The CDR3 is 16 amino acids.

This clonotype occurred a few times. The chain links TRBV2 to TRBJ1-1; 9 bases fit TRBD1. The germline V gene encodes CDR1 SNHLY and CDR2 FYNNEI. The V gene end was trimmed by 7 bases and the J gene end by 2 bases; junction bases not matched to a gene: 11. The CDR3 consists of 16 residues. CDR3 in amino acids: CASTPGTGPLNTEAFF. The CDR3 region has the DNA TGTGCCAGCACCCCCGGGACAGGGCCCCTTAACACTGAAGCTTTCTTT.

The chain couples TRBV7-6 to TRBJ2-1, with 8 bases fitting TRBD2. The CDR3 has 14 amino acids. Germline-derived CDR1 and CDR2 are SGHVS and FNYEAQ. V was pared by 5 bases and J by 4 bases, with 4 bases of the junction left unmatched. CDR3 in amino acids: CASSTRGGYNEQFF. The DNA for the CDR3 is TGTGCCAGCAGCACTCGGGGGGGGTACAATGAGCAGTTCTTC.

Concerning this clonotype itself: A much larger clone differs by one base, so this may be a read error. This chain links TRBV7-8 with TRBJ2-1, with a tentative D call TRBD1 (6 bases). The V end was cut by 2 bases, the J end by 8 bases, with 10 bases between. Germline CDR1 and CDR2: SGHVS and FQNEAQ. The CDR3 extends over 13 amino acids. CDR3 sequence reads: CASSLTRTDEQFF. The DNA for the CDR3 is TGTGCCAGCAGCTTAACCAGGACAGATGAGCAGTTCTTC.

This clonotype has just a few counts. The rearrangement joins TRBV4-1 to TRBJ2-1, with D unclear. V lost 1 base, J lost 7 bases, and 14 bases lay in between. Germline loops: CDR1 MGHRA, CDR2 YSYEKL. CDR3 length equals 15 residues. Here the CDR3 DNA reads TGCGCCAGCAGCCAAGTGGGGTTGTGGAGAAATGAGCAGTTCTTC. Its translation is CASSQVGLWRNEQFF.

This clonotype was seen ten or more times. The genes are TRBV27 and TRBJ2-7; perhaps TRBD1 as D (6 bases). V lost 5 bases and J lost 4, with 12 bases in between. In germline, CDR1 is MNHEY, CDR2 SMNVEV (reference sequence). The CDR3 spans 13 residues. CDR3 protein: CASSARTAYEQYF. CDR3 nucleotide sequence: TGTGCCAGCAGTGCACGGACAGCTTACGAGCAGTACTTC.

There are many counts of this clonotype. The chain links TRBV7-2 to TRBJ2-1; TRBD2 matches at 8 bases. Trimming took 5 bases from V and 4 from J; bases not matched to a gene: 10. The germline CDR1 and CDR2 sequences are SGHTA and FQGNSA. The CDR3 extends over 16 amino acids. CDR3 loop: CASSVGPGGLYNEQFF. CDR3 nucleotide sequence: TGTGCCAGCAGCGTCGGCCCGGGGGGGCTGTACAATGAGCAGTTCTTC.

The chain links TRBV7-9 to TRBJ2-4; weak D call: TRBD2 (6 bases). Germline V gives CDR1 SEHNR, CDR2 FQNEAQ (reference sequence). The germline V and J ends were trimmed by 1 base and 5 bases, with 18 bases remaining between them. CDR3 size: 17 residues. The CDR3 spells CASSLDAAGTLENIQYF. DNA of the CDR3: TGTGCCAGCAGCTTAGACGCGGCAGGGACTCTTGAAAACATTCAGTACTTC.

The chain couples TRBV5-1 to TRBJ2-7; TRBD2 agrees at 10 bases. The V gene end was trimmed by 7 bases and the J gene end by 0 bases; junction bases not matched to a gene: 7. The CDR3 is 15 residues long. Germline CDR1 and CDR2: SGHRS and YFSETQ. The CDR3 region has the DNA TGCGCCAGCTCCCCCGGGACTAGCGTCTCCTACGAGCAGTACTTC. Protein product: CASSPGTSVSYEQYF.

This clonotype was counted at least ten times. V gene TRBV10-2 combines with J gene TRBJ1-1; a possible D gene is TRBD1 (5 bases). The CDR3 is 13 amino acids. Germline loops: CDR1 WSHSY, CDR2 SAAADI. V dropped 3 bases and J dropped 1 base, with 6 bases sitting between them. The CDR3 DNA follows: TGCGCCAGCAGTGAACAGGCGAACACTGAAGCTTTCTTT. Translation gives CASSEQANTEAFF.

This clonotype showed up just a few times. This chain uses TRBV6-6 with TRBJ2-3, with D perhaps given as TRBD1 or TRBD2 (7 bases each). This CDR3 spans 15 amino acids. The V end lost 5 bases, the J end lost 4 bases, and 16 bases lay between the germline ends. In germline, CDR1 is MNHNY, CDR2 SVGAGI (reference sequence). CDR3 sequence reads: CASSPGGGKADTQYF. In DNA form, the CDR3 reads TGTGCCAGCAGTCCAGGGGGGGGCAAGGCAGATACGCAGTATTTT.

This clonotype came up a few times. V and J are TRBV13 and TRBJ1-2; D ambiguous. There are 13 residues in the CDR3. CDR1 and CDR2 from the germline V gene are PRHDT and FYEKMQ (reference sequence). V was cut by 5 bases and J by 0 bases, with 7 bases left in between. In DNA form, the CDR3 reads TGTGCCAGCAGCCAGTCAGCTAACTATGGCTACACCTTC. Translation: CASSQSANYGYTF. Full variable domain (missing parts from reference TRBV13 and TRBJ1-2): AAGVIQSPRHLIKEKRETATLKCYPIPRHDTVYWYQQGPGQDPQFLISFYEKMQSDKGSIPDRFSAQQFSDYHSELNMSSLELGDSALYFCASSQSANYGYTFGSGTRLTVV.

The sample holds many counts of this clonotype. The V call is TRBV24-1, the J call TRBJ1-2; D gene uncertain. CDR3 length equals 13 residues. V lost 5 bases and J 2 bases, leaving 8 bases between the germline ends. Germline V gene lookup returns CDR1 KGHDR and CDR2 SFDVKD. CDR3 nucleotide sequence: TGTGCCACCAGTGGTCAACGGAACTATGGCTACACCTTC. Protein product: CATSGQRNYGYTF.

This clonotype was counted ten times or more. The V gene is TRBV7-3, the J gene TRBJ1-1, with a tentative D call TRBD1 (6 bases). Trimming shortened V by 7 bases and J by 7 bases, and 7 bases separated the two germline ends. The CDR3 consists of 10 residues. The germline CDR1 and CDR2 sequences are SGHTA and FQGTGA. CDR3 in amino acids: CASTGVEAFF. Written as DNA, the CDR3 is TGTGCCAGCACAGGGGTTGAAGCTTTCTTT.

The J gene is TRBJ2-7, the V gene TRBV29-1, with a tentative D call TRBD2 (6 bases). Per germline, CDR1 SQVTM and CDR2 ANQGSEA. This CDR3 is built from 13 residues. Trimming took 6 bases from V and 0 from J, leaving 12 bases between them. The CDR3: CSVRLGASYEQYF. The CDR3 nucleotides read TGCAGCGTGAGACTAGGCGCCTCCTACGAGCAGTACTTC.

This clonotype was picked up many times. The chain recombines TRBV5-6 with TRBJ1-5; no firm D call. CDR3 size: 16 residues. The germline V gene has CDR1 SGHDT and CDR2 YYEEEE. Trimming removed 1 base from V and 0 bases from J, with 11 bases in between. The CDR3 here is CASSLSGRNSNQPQHF. CDR3 coding DNA: TGTGCCAGCAGCTTGTCCGGCAGGAATAGCAATCAGCCCCAGCATTTT. Variable domain in full (rest from reference TRBV5-6 and TRBJ1-5): DAGVTQSPTHLIKTRGQQVTLRCSPKSGHDTVSWYQQALGQGPQFIFQYYEEEERQRGNFPDRFSGHQFPNYSSELNVNALLLGDSALYLCASSLSGRNSNQPQHFGDGTRLSIL.

This clonotype was detected only a few times. The rearrangement joins TRBV7-6 to TRBJ1-4; D is unresolved. Trimming left V 6 bases short and J 4 bases short, with 15 bases between. The CDR3 totals 15 residues. The germline V gene has CDR1 SGHVS and CDR2 FNYEAQ. The CDR3 nucleotides read TGTGCCAGCAGACCTTGGGCAGTGGATAATGAAAAACTGTTTTTT. It is translated as CASRPWAVDNEKLFF.